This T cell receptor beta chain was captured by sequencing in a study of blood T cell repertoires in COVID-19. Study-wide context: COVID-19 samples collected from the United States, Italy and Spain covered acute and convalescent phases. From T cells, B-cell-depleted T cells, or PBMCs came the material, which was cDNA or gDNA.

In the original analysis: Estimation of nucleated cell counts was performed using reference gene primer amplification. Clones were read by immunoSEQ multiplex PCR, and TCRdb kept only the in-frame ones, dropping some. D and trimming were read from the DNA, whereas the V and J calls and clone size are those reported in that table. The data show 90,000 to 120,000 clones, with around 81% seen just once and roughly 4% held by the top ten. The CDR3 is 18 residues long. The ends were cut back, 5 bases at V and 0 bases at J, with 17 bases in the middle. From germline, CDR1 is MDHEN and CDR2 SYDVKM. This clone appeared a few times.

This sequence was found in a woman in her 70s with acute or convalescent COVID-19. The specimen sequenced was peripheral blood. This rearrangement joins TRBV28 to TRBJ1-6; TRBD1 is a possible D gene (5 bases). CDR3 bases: TGTGCCAGCAGTCCCCTTGGGACTCCTAGCTCCTATAATTCACCCCTCCACTTT. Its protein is CASSPLGTPSSYNSPLHF.